Following are 28 T cell receptor beta chains from one sample sequenced in a study of blood T cell repertoires in COVID-19. Clones were read by immunoSEQ multiplex PCR, and TCRdb kept only the in-frame ones, dropping some. The sample includes about 58,000 clones, around 90% of them seen just once. Specimen: peripheral blood. The receptors were gathered from a man aged 55 to 70 with active COVID-19.

In this sample, this clone turned up once. This rearrangement joins TRBV20-1 to TRBJ2-7; a weak D match, TRBD2 (7 bases). The CDR3 is 11 amino acids. Trimming removed 6 bases from V and 3 bases from J, with 9 bases in between. Per the germline V gene, CDR1 is DFQATT and CDR2 is SNEGSKA (reference sequence). For the CDR3, the DNA is TGCAGTGCGAGGGGGGGCTACGAGCAGTACTTC. Translation: CSARGGYEQYF.

This chain uses TRBV6-5 with TRBJ1-1; D unclear. From germline, CDR1 is MNHEY and CDR2 SVGAGI. Trimming took off 6 bases at V and 10 bases at J, with 18 bases between the two ends. This CDR3 is 13 amino acids long. The CDR3 here is CASSPGAFQAAFF. The CDR3 nucleotides read TGTGCCAGCAGCCCCGGAGCTTTCCAAGCAGCTTTCTTT.

This chain uses TRBV7-8 with TRBJ1-2; D call uncertain. Trimming pared 0 bases from V and 8 bases from J, leaving 16 bases between. From germline, CDR1 is SGHVS and CDR2 FQNEAQ. The CDR3 has 15 amino acids. This CDR3 is CASSLALAVGQGYTF. The DNA of the CDR3 is TGTGCCAGCAGCTTAGCGCTGGCCGTGGGCCAAGGCTACACCTTC.

V gene TRBV6-1 combines with J gene TRBJ2-1; 7 bases are a match to TRBD1. Germline assignment: CDR1 MNHNS and CDR2 SASEGT. The V segment lost 4 bases and the J segment 1 base; nucleotides outside the gene matches: 7. The CDR3 contains 16 residues. Here the CDR3 reads CASSGDRVISYNEQFF. The CDR3 DNA follows: TGTGCCAGCAGTGGTGACAGGGTGATTTCCTACAATGAGCAGTTCTTC.

The V and J genes are TRBV20-1 and TRBJ2-1, with D perhaps matching TRBD2 (5 bases). This CDR3 has 11 residues. The V end lost 3 bases, the J end lost 9 bases, and 9 bases lay between the germline ends. Germline-derived CDR1 and CDR2 are DFQATT and SNEGSKA (reference sequence). In nucleotides, the CDR3 is TGCAGTGCTAGTCCGGCGGGTGAGCAGTTCTTC. It specifies CSASPAGEQFF.

The chain combines TRBV5-5 with TRBJ2-3; 10 nucleotides line up with TRBD2. Per the germline V gene, CDR1 is SGHKS and CDR2 is YYEKEE (reference sequence). Germline trimming cut 3 bases from V and 2 bases from J; bases unmatched to any gene: 3. The CDR3 sequence is 15 residues long. The CDR3 nucleotides read TGTGCCAGCAGCTCCGGGACTAGCGACACAGATACGCAGTATTTT. Protein product: CASSSGTSDTDTQYF.

This chain joins TRBV29-1 and TRBJ2-5, with unresolved D. Trimming took off 6 bases at V and 5 bases at J, with 16 bases between the two ends. The length of the CDR3 is 13 residues. The germline CDR1 and CDR2 sequences are SQVTM and ANQGSEA. CDR3 in amino acids: CSVALPGGETQYF. Here the CDR3 DNA reads TGCAGCGTCGCTTTGCCGGGTGGGGAGACCCAGTACTTC.

CDR3 in DNA: TGTGCCAGCTCACAACAAAATGAGCAGTTCTTC. It encodes CASSQQNEQFF. V usage is TRBV18 and J usage is TRBJ2-1; unclear D gene. This CDR3 spans 11 amino acids. CDR1 KGHSH and CDR2 LQKENI come from the germline V gene. Trimming took off 4 bases at V and 7 bases at J, with 5 bases between the two ends.

A single count supports this clone. The chain links TRBV28 to TRBJ2-5; 10 bases are shared with TRBD2. This CDR3 is built from 17 residues. CDR1 is MDHEN, CDR2 SYDVKM, per germline. The ends lost 2 bases at V and 1 base at J; junction bases unmatched: 7. The CDR3 DNA is TGTGCCAGCAGTTTACAGTGGACTAGCGGATTCCAAGAGACCCAGTACTTC. As protein: CASSLQWTSGFQETQYF. The whole variable domain, filled in from reference TRBV28 and TRBJ2-5, reads DVKVTQSSRYLVKRTGEKVFLECVQDMDHENMFWYRQDPGLGLRLIYFSYDVKMKEKGDIPEGYSVSREKKERFSLILESASTNQTSMYLCASSLQWTSGFQETQYFGPGTRLLVL.

The chain recombines TRBV19 with TRBJ1-1, with D possibly TRBD1 on 5 matching bases. The length of the CDR3 is 15 residues. CDR1 is LNHDA, CDR2 SQIVND, per germline (reference sequence). The V end lost 7 bases, the J end lost 1 base, and 16 bases lay between the germline ends. This chain's CDR3 is CASNPGVGGNTEAFF. Here the CDR3 DNA reads TGTGCCAGTAATCCCGGTGTGGGGGGGAACACTGAAGCTTTCTTT.

The J gene is TRBJ2-3, the V gene TRBV19, with TRBD2 identical over 8 bases. This CDR3 spans 15 amino acids. Germline V gives CDR1 LNHDA, CDR2 SQIVND (reference sequence). Trimming removed 4 bases from V and 8 bases from J; junction bases left unmatched: 11. CDR3 amino acids: CASSSGRIEGSTQYF. Here the CDR3 DNA reads TGTGCCAGTAGTAGCGGGAGGATTGAAGGGTCTACGCAGTATTTT.

The chain is built from TRBV9 and TRBJ2-3, with D hard to call. V was clipped by 3 bases and J by 2 bases, with 4 bases between them. CDR3 length: 12 amino acids. The V gene's germline CDR1 is SGDLS and CDR2 YYNGEE. The CDR3 DNA sequence: TGTGCCAGCAGCGATCACACAGATACGCAGTATTTT. This gives the protein CASSDHTDTQYF.

This clone was seen just once. The genes are TRBV3-1 (or the pseudogene TRBV3-2) and TRBJ2-1, with 8 bases fitting TRBD2. The CDR3 loop spans 16 amino acids. The V segment lost 3 bases and the J segment 3 bases; nucleotides outside the gene matches: 7. CDR1 is LGHDT, CDR2 YNNKEL, per germline (reference sequence). CDR3 region: CASSHTGGGHYNEQFF. DNA for the CDR3: TGTGCCAGCAGCCATACGGGGGGGGGCCACTACAATGAGCAGTTCTTC.

The gene calls are TRBV24-1 and TRBJ1-5; D is perhaps TRBD1 (5 bases). Germline lookup yields CDR1 KGHDR and CDR2 SFDVKD. The V end was cut by 3 bases, the J end by 5 bases, with 13 bases between. The CDR3 extends over 15 amino acids. DNA of the CDR3: TGTGCCACCAGTGATCAGGGAACCCTGGATCAGCCCCAGCATTTT. This translates into CATSDQGTLDQPQHF.

The gene calls are TRBV28 and TRBJ1-5; D call uncertain. Deletions cut 6 bases from V and 7 bases from J, with 7 bases between. Germline V gene sequence: CDR1 MDHEN, CDR2 SYDVKM. The length of the CDR3 is 11 residues. The CDR3, as DNA: TGTGCCAGCAGGGACTTACAGCCCCAGCATTTT. Translated, it gives CASRDLQPQHF.

The chain uses TRBV27 and TRBJ1-6; 7 bases are a match to TRBD1. The ends lost 1 base at V and 4 bases at J; junction bases unmatched: 7. CDR1 and CDR2 from the germline V gene are MNHEY and SMNVEV (reference sequence). The CDR3 loop spans 17 amino acids. CDR3: CASSLWGNRGYNSPLHF. In nucleotides, the CDR3 is TGTGCCAGCAGTTTATGGGGAAACAGGGGTTATAATTCACCCCTCCACTTT.

The V call is TRBV5-4, the J call TRBJ2-1, with D perhaps matching TRBD2 (6 bases). V dropped 0 bases and J dropped 6 bases, with 13 bases sitting between them. The CDR3 is made up of 15 amino acids. Germline V gene lookup returns CDR1 SGHNT and CDR2 YYREEE (reference sequence). In DNA form, the CDR3 reads TGTGCCAGCAGCTTGGAGGTAACTAGCAGCAATGAGCAGTTCTTC. Translating it yields CASSLEVTSSNEQFF.

V and J are TRBV2 and TRBJ1-5; TRBD1 might be the D (6 bases). This CDR3 contains 15 residues. From germline, CDR1 is SNHLY and CDR2 FYNNEI. The V end was cut by 7 bases, the J end by 2 bases, with 15 bases between. The CDR3 nucleotides read TGTGCCAGCACCGCGTGGGGGCAGGGCAATCAGCCCCAGCATTTT. Its protein is CASTAWGQGNQPQHF.

The chain recombines TRBV12-5 with TRBJ2-3; D may be TRBD1 (6 bases). Germline values: CDR1 LGHNT, CDR2 FRNRAP. This CDR3 has 14 residues. V was cut by 6 bases and J by 3 bases, with 13 bases left in between. This CDR3 reads CASGRGQGTDTQYF. Written as DNA, the CDR3 is TGTGCTAGTGGGAGGGGTCAGGGGACAGATACGCAGTATTTT.

The CDR3 DNA follows: TGCGCCAGCAGCTTGGATCCCCTGGAGACCCAGTACTTC. This translates into CASSLDPLETQYF. V is TRBV5-1 and J is TRBJ2-5; no clear D gene. This CDR3 is 13 amino acids long. Trimming stripped 0 bases from V and 5 bases from J, with 8 bases between. CDR1 is SGHRS, CDR2 YFSETQ, per germline.

This clone was found once. The chain employs TRBV29-1 and TRBJ2-5; the D is unclear. Germline-derived CDR1 and CDR2 are SQVTM and ANQGSEA. This CDR3 has 11 residues. V was cut by 5 bases and J by 3 bases, with 7 bases left in between. The CDR3 reads CSVHSEETQYF. As DNA, the CDR3 is TGCAGCGTTCACAGTGAAGAGACCCAGTACTTC.

This CDR3 reads CASSSGAGDSYEQYF. As DNA, the CDR3 is TGTGCCAGCAGCTCAGGGGCAGGGGATTCCTACGAGCAGTACTTC. The chain employs TRBV5-4 and TRBJ2-7, with D possibly TRBD1 on 6 matching bases. CDR3 length: 15 residues. Between the trimmed V and J ends, which lost 3 bases and 1 base, there was a span of 14 bases. Germline V gene data show CDR1 as SGHNT and CDR2 as YYREEE (reference sequence).

This chain connects TRBV19 to TRBJ1-5, with D possibly TRBD1 on 5 matching bases. The germline V and J ends were trimmed by 5 bases and 5 bases, with 19 bases remaining between them. The CDR3 has 16 residues. Germline lookup yields CDR1 LNHDA and CDR2 SQIVND (reference sequence). CDR3 sequence reads: CASSFYGTSGDQPQHF. The CDR3 region has the DNA TGTGCCAGTAGTTTCTACGGGACGTCGGGGGATCAGCCCCAGCATTTT.

The chain recombines TRBV6-5 with TRBJ2-7, with TRBD1 matching 7 bases. J was trimmed by 5 bases and V by 8 bases; bases with no gene match: 12. Germline V CDR1 and CDR2: MNHEY, SVGAGI. The CDR3 runs 14 residues. CDR3 sequence reads: CASQLGRGNHEQYF. Here the CDR3 DNA reads TGTGCCAGCCAGCTGGGCAGGGGGAACCACGAGCAGTACTTC.

This chain joins TRBV20-1 and TRBJ1-3; 7 bases match TRBD1. Germline CDR1 and CDR2: DFQATT and SNEGSKA (reference sequence). This CDR3 is 16 amino acids long. The V gene end was trimmed by 3 bases and the J gene end by 1 base; junction bases not matched to a gene: 9. The CDR3 loop reads CSASRDSSTSGNTIYF. DNA for the CDR3: TGCAGTGCTAGTCGGGACAGTTCAACTTCTGGAAACACCATATATTTT.

The chain employs TRBV18 and TRBJ1-2; TRBD1 is a possible D gene (6 bases). CDR3 size: 13 residues. Germline V gene data show CDR1 as KGHSH and CDR2 as LQKENI. V was cut by 1 base and J by 4 bases, with 7 bases left in between. The CDR3 is CASSPRTAYGYTF. The CDR3 DNA follows: TGTGCCAGCTCACCACGGACAGCCTATGGCTACACCTTC.

The rearrangement joins TRBV9 to TRBJ2-7, with 7 bases that match TRBD2. This CDR3 contains 13 residues. Trimming cost V 0 bases and J 4 bases; bases outside gene matches: 1. Per germline, CDR1 SGDLS and CDR2 YYNGEE. The CDR3 here is CASSVDGRYEQYF. The CDR3 DNA reads TGTGCCAGCAGCGTAGACGGGAGGTACGAGCAGTACTTC.

The chain joins TRBV11-3 to TRBJ2-1; 9 bases map to TRBD2. After removal of 3 bases from V and 8 bases from J, the junction contained 8 bases not matched to a gene. Germline V gives CDR1 SGHNT, CDR2 YENEEA. The CDR3 extends over 15 amino acids. CDR3 DNA: TGTGCCAGCAGCTTGGGGGGACTAGCAGGCTATGAGCAGTTCTTC. Amino acids: CASSLGGLAGYEQFF. The entire variable domain, with the rest obtained from reference TRBV11-3 and TRBJ2-1, is as follows: EAGVVQSPRYKIIEKKQPVAFWCNPISGHNTLYWYLQNLGQGPELLIRYENEEAVDDSQLPKDRFSAERLKGVDSTLKIQPAELGDSAVYLCASSLGGLAGYEQFFGPGTRLTVL.